In this sample, the clone carrying this T cell receptor (beta chain) turned up many times. The antigen is not known. These data originate in a study of T cell repertoires in cytomegalovirus infection. About the research overall: CMV infection plus the matching HLA type was flagged by public TCR beta signatures. Notes on the study in general: HLA-C-restricted CMV-specific TCR beta clonotypes were dominant in the ex vivo response. The cumulative frequency of public TCR beta families distinguished individuals who carried CMV together with the relevant HLA.

From germline, CDR1 is SGHVS and CDR2 FQNEAQ. V gave up 5 bases and J gave up 5 bases, with 9 bases separating them. The CDR3 extends over 12 amino acids. TCRdb itself ran the reads through MiXCR, one entry per CDR3 protein. The table has a few hundred thousand distinct CDR3 sequences, approximately 18% seen once. The receptor's source is a human donor in good health (CMV status not recorded). Some clones in this sample may be carry-over from other donors' samples. Sequenced: PBMCs. V gene TRBV7-8 combines with J gene TRBJ2-5; D is uncertain. CDR3 residues: CASSPGFETQYF. Written as DNA, the CDR3 is TGTGCCAGCAGCCCCGGGTTCGAGACCCAGTACTTC.